This T cell receptor (beta chain) was found in a study of blood T cell repertoires in COVID-19. Germline V CDR1 and CDR2: SNHLY, FYNNEI. CDR3 length: 16 residues. Trimming took off 6 bases at V and 0 bases at J, with 15 bases between the two ends. In the authors' workflow: Reference gene primer amplification in the assay estimated nucleated cell counts. This table comes from immunoSEQ multiplex PCR, and its TCRdb copy is limited to in-frame clones, with some not included. For V, J and clone size, that table is used; D and trimming come from the DNA. The sample yields roughly 100,000 clones, approximately 79% seen once.

Sequencing input: peripheral blood. The origin of this receptor is a woman of 80 years or more with active or convalescent COVID-19. The chain couples TRBV2 to TRBJ1-3; D perhaps matches TRBD1 (5 bases). Here the CDR3 DNA reads TGTGCCAGCAGCCAGGGTCCTTGGCGCTCTGGAAACACCATATATTTT. It yields the protein CASSQGPWRSGNTIYF.